These T cell receptor beta chains were read from a single sample in a study of cytomegalovirus exposure and HLA in healthy donors. Sequenced by immunoSEQ multiplex PCR; TCRdb stores in-frame clones only, minus some. The sample shows fewer than 150,000 clones, just over 15% of them seen only once. What was sequenced was PBMCs. Receptors were obtained from a woman aged 18 to 35 in good health and CMV-seronegative. Each CDR3 is given with its conserved first and last residue. The D gene is left open where the match is weak. Clone size is stated in some rows and not others, as once, few, many or a class when expanded.

D: TRBD1; J: TRBJ1-2; V: TRBV18; length: 16; size: NA; DNA: TGTGCCAGCTCACCGGCGCGGGACAGCTTCCACTATGGCTACACCTTC; CDR3: CASSPARDSFHYGYTF
D: TRBD1; J: TRBJ1-1; V: TRBV4-2; length: 16; size: few; DNA: TGTGCCAGCAGCCACGACGGGGACAGGGTCCGTCCTGAAGCTTTCTTT; CDR3: CASSHDGDRVRPEAFF
D: TRBD1; J: TRBJ1-5; V: TRBV6-1; length: 15; size: few; DNA: TGTGCCAGCAGTTTCCGGGACAGGATCCGTCAGCCCCAGCATTTT; CDR3: CASSFRDRIRQPQHF
D: NA; J: TRBJ1-2; V: TRBV7-8; length: 13; size: NA; DNA: TGTGCCAGCAGCGAAGACAGTCGCTATGGCTACACCTTC; CDR3: CASSEDSRYGYTF
D: NA; J: TRBJ1-1; V: TRBV7-6; length: 13; size: few; DNA: TGTGCCAGCAGCCGACAGGAGAACACTGAAGCTTTCTTT; CDR3: CASSRQENTEAFF
D: NA; J: TRBJ2-1; V: TRBV7-8; length: 16; size: few; DNA: TGTGCCAGCAGCTTAGCTTTTAGTATCTCCTACAATGAGCAGTTCTTC; CDR3: CASSLAFSISYNEQFF
D: NA; J: TRBJ2-7; V: TRBV5-8; length: 12; size: NA; DNA: TGTGCCAGCAGCTTCCGCGTCGGCGAGCAGTACTTC; CDR3: CASSFRVGEQYF
D: NA; J: TRBJ2-7; V: TRBV6-5; length: 15; size: NA; DNA: TGTGCCAGCAGTTACGTGGCGGGATTGGCCGGCGAGCAGTACTTC; CDR3: CASSYVAGLAGEQYF
D: NA; J: TRBJ1-1; V: TRBV5-1; length: 15; size: few; DNA: TGCGCCAGCAGCTTTGTGGCCAGAGGTAACACTGAAGCTTTCTTT; CDR3: CASSFVARGNTEAFF
D: NA; J: TRBJ1-3; V: TRBV30; length: 15; size: NA; DNA: TGTGCCTGGAGTACGCGACAGGCCGCCCGAAACACCATATATTTT; CDR3: CAWSTRQAARNTIYF
D: NA; J: TRBJ1-2; V: TRBV27; length: 15; size: NA; DNA: TGTGCCAGCAGTTTCCAGGGAAAGGGCGCCTATGGCTACACCTTC; CDR3: CASSFQGKGAYGYTF
D: NA; J: TRBJ2-5; V: TRBV6-6; length: 13; size: NA; DNA: TGTGCCAGCAGTTACAATACCCGAGGAGACCAGTACTTC; CDR3: CASSYNTRGDQYF
D: NA; J: TRBJ2-2; V: TRBV12-5; length: 14; size: NA; DNA: TGTGCTAGTGGTTTGGACGGGGGGCCCGGGGAGCTGTTTTTT; CDR3: CASGLDGGPGELFF
D: TRBD2; J: TRBJ2-7; V: TRBV27; length: 15; size: few; DNA: TGTGCCAGCAGTTTAAGGACTAGCGGGACCTACGAGCAGTACTTC; CDR3: CASSLRTSGTYEQYF
D: TRBD1; J: TRBJ1-2; V: TRBV28; length: 16; size: few; DNA: TGTGCCAGCAGTTTGCTCCAGGCCCAGGGGGGATATGGCTACACCTTC; CDR3: CASSLLQAQGGYGYTF
D: NA; J: TRBJ1-1; V: TRBV10-1; length: 12; size: NA; DNA: TGCGCCAGCAATTTACAGGGAACTGAAGCTTTCTTT; CDR3: CASNLQGTEAFF
D: NA; J: TRBJ1-4; V: TRBV7-8; length: 15; size: once; DNA: TGTGCCAGCAGCCCCCCTAGTTGGTACGCAGTAAAACTGTTTTTT; CDR3: CASSPPSWYAVKLFF